These 20 T cell receptor beta chains share one sample of origin, sequenced in a study of control samples from healthy donors and cancer patients. Generated by immunoSEQ multiplex PCR, the TCRdb table keeps only in-frame clones and is missing some. The sample has 130,000 or so clones; 75% to 95% are singletons. The sequenced sample consisted of blood. These receptors came from a man younger than 35 in good health.

The rearrangement links TRBV30 to TRBJ2-1, with TRBD1 matching 10 bases. Germline loops: CDR1 GTSNPN, CDR2 SVGIG (reference sequence). The V and J ends lost 0 bases and 9 bases, in that order; junction bases with no gene match: 14. The CDR3 covers 17 residues. CDR3 sequence reads: CAWSVHWMRQGAGEQFF. The CDR3 DNA sequence: TGTGCCTGGAGTGTACACTGGATGAGACAGGGGGCAGGTGAGCAGTTCTTC.

This chain links TRBV10-1 with TRBJ2-1, with no clear D. With 0 bases removed from V and 5 bases from J, the gap between germline ends came to 8 bases. CDR1 and CDR2 from the germline V gene are WNHNN and SYGVQD (reference sequence). CDR3 length: 14 amino acids. CDR3 region: CASSESPVNNEQFF. The CDR3 DNA reads TGCGCCAGCAGTGAGTCGCCCGTAAACAATGAGCAGTTCTTC.

The chain couples TRBV7-9 to TRBJ2-7; D perhaps matches TRBD2 (6 bases). V was trimmed by 1 base and J by 3 bases, leaving 13 bases between them. The CDR3 totals 15 residues. The germline V gene has CDR1 SEHNR and CDR2 FQNEAQ (reference sequence). CDR3 bases: TGTGCCAGCAGCTTAGGTGGGGGGATAGTCTACGAGCAGTACTTC. Translated, it gives CASSLGGGIVYEQYF.

The chain links TRBV2 to TRBJ2-6; 8 nucleotides align to TRBD1. CDR1 and CDR2 from the germline V gene are SNHLY and FYNNEI. Unmatched junction bases numbered 2, after V lost 2 bases and J lost 2 bases. The CDR3 runs to 16 residues. CDR3 protein: CASSELQGAGANVLTF. The CDR3 nucleotides read TGTGCCAGCAGTGAACTACAGGGGGCTGGGGCCAACGTCCTGACTTTC.

This rearrangement joins TRBV6-2 or TRBV6-3 to TRBJ1-2, with D possibly matching TRBD1 (6 bases). V was pared by 2 bases and J by 8 bases, with 21 bases between. Per the germline V gene, CDR1 is MNHEY and CDR2 is SVGEGT. This CDR3 spans 16 amino acids. CDR3 sequence reads: CASSYGWDTGPGGYTF. The DNA for the CDR3 is TGTGCCAGCAGTTACGGGTGGGACACGGGCCCCGGAGGCTACACCTTC.

The rearrangement uses TRBV7-2 and TRBJ2-3; D is uncertain. The CDR3 covers 15 residues. Trimming cost V 6 bases and J 5 bases, with 18 bases left between them. Germline-derived CDR1 and CDR2 are SGHTA and FQGNSA. CDR3 coding DNA: TGTGCCAGCAGAAGCAGTTCTTCCTTCGGAGATACGCAGTATTTT. Translation: CASRSSSSFGDTQYF. Filled out from reference TRBV7-2 and TRBJ2-3, the complete variable domain reads GAGVSQSPSNKVTEKGKDVELRCDPISGHTALYWYRQSLGQGLEFLIYFQGNSAPDKSGLPSDRFSAERTGGSVSTLTIQRTQQEDSAVYLCASRSSSSFGDTQYFGPGTRLTVL.

The V call is TRBV6-1, the J call TRBJ1-1, with D hard to call. V shed 0 bases and J shed 1 base, with 3 bases lying between them. CDR1 and CDR2 (germline): MNHNS, SASEGT. The CDR3 sequence is 13 residues long. CDR3 region: CASSEAGNTEAFF. The CDR3 region has the DNA TGTGCCAGCAGTGAAGCCGGGAACACTGAAGCTTTCTTT.

The chain is built from TRBV19 and TRBJ1-6, with TRBD1 as a possible D gene (6 bases). The V end lost 7 bases, the J end lost 7 bases, and 17 bases lay between the germline ends. Germline V gene data show CDR1 as LNHDA and CDR2 as SQIVND (reference sequence). This CDR3 spans 15 amino acids. The CDR3 protein is CASTQDSYANSPLHF. The DNA of the CDR3 is TGTGCCAGTACCCAGGACAGTTACGCGAATTCACCCCTCCACTTT.

The chain joins TRBV27 to TRBJ2-7; D might be TRBD1 or TRBD2, each matching 6 bases. The germline V gene encodes CDR1 MNHEY and CDR2 SMNVEV (reference sequence). The CDR3 loop spans 13 amino acids. V was cut by 4 bases and J by 3 bases, with 10 bases left in between. CDR3 sequence: CASSWGAVYEQYF. The CDR3 nucleotides are TGTGCCAGCAGTTGGGGGGCGGTCTACGAGCAGTACTTC.

The chain is built from TRBV5-4 and TRBJ1-1; D is ambiguous. Looked up from germline, CDR1 is SGHNT and CDR2 is YYREEE (reference sequence). Trimming removed 6 bases at V and 5 bases at J, with 11 bases between. The CDR3 sequence is 12 residues long. CDR3 loop: CASTVVGTEAFF. CDR3 bases: TGTGCCAGCACCGTCGTGGGAACTGAAGCTTTCTTT.

This clone appeared once. V gene TRBV6-2 or TRBV6-3 combines with J gene TRBJ1-1; D is possibly TRBD1 (5 bases). CDR3 size: 17 residues. Per the germline V gene, CDR1 is MNHEY and CDR2 is SVGEGT. With 2 bases removed from V and 5 bases from J, the gap between germline ends came to 21 bases. CDR3: CASSYGPGAIMRTEAFF. DNA for the CDR3: TGTGCCAGCAGTTACGGCCCCGGGGCTATCATGAGGACTGAAGCTTTCTTT.

This clone was picked up a small number of times. The V call is TRBV14, the J call TRBJ1-2, with D unresolved. V lost 0 bases and J lost 3, with 8 bases in between. CDR1 SGHDN and CDR2 FVKESK come from the germline V gene. The CDR3 covers 14 residues. The CDR3 sequence is CASSQDGRHYGYTF. In nucleotides, the CDR3 is TGTGCCAGCAGCCAAGATGGGCGACACTATGGCTACACCTTC.

The J gene is TRBJ1-1, the V gene TRBV10-3; D is undetermined. Trimming cost V 2 bases and J 5 bases, with 12 bases left between them. This CDR3 contains 14 residues. CDR1 and CDR2 (germline): ENHRY, SYGVKD. The CDR3: CAISERVSGTEAFF. CDR3 bases: TGTGCCATCAGTGAGAGAGTCTCGGGGACTGAAGCTTTCTTT.

The gene calls are TRBV5-4 and TRBJ2-3; TRBD1 or TRBD2 may be the D gene (6 bases each). The germline CDR1 and CDR2 sequences are SGHNT and YYREEE (reference sequence). V was clipped by 3 bases and J by 0 bases, with 11 bases between them. The CDR3 length is 15 residues. The CDR3, as DNA: TGTGCCAGCAGCTGGTGGGGGGCTAGCACAGATACGCAGTATTTT. Protein: CASSWWGASTDTQYF.

CDR3: CASSSGLAGGTQYF. CDR3 nucleotides: TGTGCCAGCAGCAGTGGACTAGCGGGGGGGACCCAGTACTTC. The chain is built from TRBV7-6 and TRBJ2-5, with 14 bases that match TRBD2. V lost 5 bases to trimming and J lost 7 bases; unmatched junction nucleotides: 3. Germline CDR1 SGHVS, CDR2 FNYEAQ. The CDR3 sequence is 14 residues long.

The CDR3 DNA follows: TGTGCCAGCAGCCCATGGACAGTCTCGAGGGACACTGAAGCTTTCTTT. Its translation: CASSPWTVSRDTEAFF. This chain joins TRBV5-6 and TRBJ1-1; the D gene is possibly TRBD1 (6 bases). With 4 bases removed from V and 3 bases from J, the gap between germline ends came to 19 bases. CDR1 and CDR2 (germline): SGHDT, YYEEEE. The CDR3 extends over 16 amino acids.

The chain links TRBV5-1 to TRBJ1-6; 7 positions agree with TRBD1. Trimming at V came to 0 bases and at J to 10 bases, leaving 4 bases not matched to a gene. Germline CDR1 and CDR2: SGHRS and YFSETQ. This CDR3 contains 14 residues. CDR3 nucleotide sequence: TGCGCCAGCAGCTTGGGCCAGGGGGACTCACCCCTCCACTTT. Its protein is CASSLGQGDSPLHF.

The gene calls are TRBV7-6 and TRBJ1-3; D is undetermined. Trimming took off 5 bases at V and 5 bases at J, with 16 bases between the two ends. This CDR3 spans 15 amino acids. Germline lookup yields CDR1 SGHVS and CDR2 FNYEAQ. The chain's CDR3 is CASSARGRERNTIYF. CDR3 in DNA: TGTGCCAGCAGCGCCCGAGGGAGGGAGAGAAACACCATATATTTT.

This chain joins TRBV5-1 and TRBJ1-1, with D unclear. This CDR3 has 11 residues. V shed 7 bases and J shed 5 bases, with 9 bases lying between them. Germline CDR1 and CDR2: SGHRS and YFSETQ. This CDR3 is CASLSGTEAFF. CDR3 sequence (DNA): TGCGCCAGCCTTTCCGGAACTGAAGCTTTCTTT.

The V call is TRBV2, the J call TRBJ2-3, with 9 bases fitting TRBD2. This CDR3 is 15 amino acids long. Germline trimming cut 3 bases from V and 8 bases from J; bases unmatched to any gene: 9. Germline CDR1 and CDR2: SNHLY and FYNNEI. CDR3 region: CASSELAGRRGTQYF. The CDR3 nucleotides are TGTGCCAGCAGTGAGCTAGCGGGGCGACGGGGTACGCAGTATTTT.